The sequence of this T cell receptor beta chain was determined in a study of blood T cell repertoires in COVID-19. Between the trimmed V and J ends, which lost 4 bases and 7 bases, there was a span of 11 bases. CDR3 length: 13 amino acids. Germline-derived CDR1 and CDR2 are SGHRS and YFSETQ. Profiled with immunoSEQ multiplex PCR; TCRdb holds only in-frame clones, not every one. The table lists fewer than 250,000 clones, 84% of them singletons, with roughly a tenth in the top ten. The Seattle patients, enrolled during active infection, were followed longitudinally. Material for sequencing was peripheral blood. The chain uses TRBV5-1 and TRBJ2-2; no definite D call. The TCR comes from a woman of 80 years or more with COVID-19, enrolled during active disease. As DNA, the CDR3 is TGCGCCAGCAGCCCCGGGTCAGTCGGGGAGCTGTTTTTT. Amino acids: CASSPGSVGELFF.